This TCR beta chain was obtained from a study of shared clonotypes between healthy human individuals. The J segment lost 0 bases and the V segment lost 0 bases, leaving 5 bases of the junction unmatched. Per the germline V gene, CDR1 is MNHEY and CDR2 is SMNVEV (reference sequence). The CDR3 contains 17 residues. The data were produced by immunoSEQ multiplex PCR, yet TCRdb's version contains in-frame clones alone and is incomplete. The sample has roughly 2 million clones, 90% to 95% seen once. The sequence was obtained from a man aged 18 to 29 in good health. This chain links TRBV27 with TRBJ2-7; 10 bases are shared with TRBD2. The sample comprised naive CD4+ T cells sorted from blood. The subset: CD45RA+ positively selected. CDR3 amino acids: CASSLSPGLAFSYEQYF. CDR3 coding DNA: TGTGCCAGCAGTTTATCCCCGGGACTAGCGTTCTCCTACGAGCAGTACTTC.